The 17 T cell receptor beta chains below all came from one sample that was sequenced in a study of vaccination and CD4 T cells after COVID-19. Treatment in this sample: approximately 9-day PBMC culture with coronavirus spike peptide pools or control peptides (ViraFEST assay). No cognate antigen is known for these TCRs. The Oncomine TCR Beta short-read assay sequenced DNA from cultured CD4+ T cells. MiXCR, applied by TCRdb to the PCR reads, yields one record per CDR3 protein. The sample lists about 18,000 distinct CDR3 sequences, 70% occurring once. Sample: CD4+ T cells from blood, cultured in vitro. All receptors come from a human donor who had recovered from COVID-19.

The rearrangement links TRBV6-1 to TRBJ2-3; TRBD2 matches at 8 bases. Germline-derived CDR1 and CDR2 are MNHNS and SASEGT. CDR3 size: 14 residues. The V gene end was trimmed by 3 bases and the J gene end by 3 bases; junction bases not matched to a gene: 2. The DNA of the CDR3 is TGTGCCAGCAGTGACACGGGGGGGACAGATACGCAGTATTTT. It specifies CASSDTGGTDTQYF.

The rearrangement joins TRBV6-1 to TRBJ1-1; TRBD1 is a possible D gene (6 bases). From germline, CDR1 is MNHNS and CDR2 SASEGT. The CDR3 extends over 15 amino acids. V shed 3 bases and J shed 1 base, with 12 bases lying between them. The chain's CDR3 is CASSEFLTGNTEAFF. CDR3 coding DNA: TGTGCCAGCAGTGAGTTCTTGACAGGGAACACTGAAGCTTTCTTT.

This clonotype was counted only a few times. The CDR3 nucleotides read TGTGCCAGCAGCCGTCCCAATCAGCCCCAGCATTTT. This codes for CASSRPNQPQHF. This chain connects TRBV7-2 to TRBJ1-5; no firm D call. The CDR3 covers 12 residues. Germline lookup yields CDR1 SGHTA and CDR2 FQGNSA. Deletions cut 5 bases from V and 3 bases from J, with 5 bases between.

This clonotype was counted only a few times. The CDR3: CASSYSSSNQPQHF. The CDR3, as DNA: TGTGCCAGCAGTTACTCCTCTAGCAATCAGCCCCAGCATTTT. The chain joins TRBV6-5 to TRBJ1-5; D ambiguous. Trimming removed 0 bases from V and 0 bases from J, with 3 bases in between. This CDR3 is built from 14 residues. The germline gives CDR1 MNHEY, CDR2 SVGAGI.

The genes are TRBV2 and TRBJ1-2; D call uncertain. In germline, CDR1 is SNHLY, CDR2 FYNNEI. The CDR3 totals 13 residues. Trimming removed 4 bases from V and 8 bases from J, with 14 bases in between. CDR3 sequence: CASSGGLSRGYTF. CDR3 bases: TGTGCCAGCAGTGGAGGCCTCTCTCGGGGCTACACCTTC.

V and J are TRBV6-5 and TRBJ1-5; the D is unclear. CDR1 is MNHEY, CDR2 SVGAGI, per germline. The length of the CDR3 is 15 residues. The V end lost 0 bases, the J end lost 2 bases, and 8 bases lay between the germline ends. The CDR3 nucleotides read TGTGCCAGCAGTTACTCGAACAGCGGCAATCAGCCCCAGCATTTT. As protein: CASSYSNSGNQPQHF.

V and J are TRBV25-1 and TRBJ1-2; a weak D match, TRBD1 (5 bases). Trimming took 4 bases from V and 3 from J, leaving 24 bases between them. The CDR3 runs to 18 residues. The germline V gene encodes CDR1 MGHDK and CDR2 SYGVNS. The CDR3 loop reads CASSVPLGGDLLDYGYTF. The DNA of the CDR3 is TGTGCCAGCAGTGTCCCCCTGGGGGGGGACCTCCTCGACTATGGCTACACCTTC.

The rearrangement uses TRBV6-2 or TRBV6-3 and TRBJ2-2; 11 bases agree with TRBD1. Germline trimming cut 4 bases from V and 0 bases from J; bases unmatched to any gene: 10. There are 19 residues in the CDR3. The germline CDR1 and CDR2 sequences are MNHEY and SVGEGT. The DNA of the CDR3 is TGTGCCAGCAGTTCGGGACAGGGGGGGATTCACGCGAACACCGGGGAGCTGTTTTTT. Translating gives CASSSGQGGIHANTGELFF.

The genes are TRBV19 and TRBJ1-5, with D perhaps matching TRBD1 (5 bases). The CDR3 runs 15 residues. Germline CDR1 reads LNHDA; CDR2 reads SQIVND (reference sequence). Trimming took off 1 base at V and 4 bases at J, with 11 bases between the two ends. CDR3 DNA: TGTGCCAGTAGTATAGTTTTGGCAGGGAATCAGCCCCAGCATTTT. Protein: CASSIVLAGNQPQHF.

The gene calls are TRBV27 and TRBJ1-2; perhaps TRBD1 as D (6 bases). V lost 1 base to trimming and J lost 6 bases, with 12 bases between them. The CDR3 has 14 residues. Germline V CDR1 and CDR2: MNHEY, SMNVEV (reference sequence). Here the CDR3 DNA reads TGTGCCAGCAGTTTATATGTCGGGACAAATGGCTACACCTTC. This gives the protein CASSLYVGTNGYTF.

This chain uses TRBV20-1 with TRBJ1-1; D is uncertain. In germline, CDR1 is DFQATT, CDR2 SNEGSKA (reference sequence). The CDR3 is 13 amino acids. V dropped 6 bases and J dropped 3 bases, with 14 bases sitting between them. CDR3 in amino acids: CSARPWRDTEAFF. For the CDR3, the DNA is TGCAGTGCCCGGCCTTGGAGGGACACTGAAGCTTTCTTT.

The J gene is TRBJ1-5, the V gene TRBV28; 7 positions agree with TRBD1. This CDR3 region has 17 residues. Per the germline V gene, CDR1 is MDHEN and CDR2 is SYDVKM. V trimming: 8 bases; J trimming: 9 bases; junction bases outside the gene matches: 22. Here the CDR3 reads CASLGPQGQGVFMPQHF. The CDR3 nucleotides are TGTGCCAGCCTTGGGCCCCAAGGTCAGGGGGTTTTTATGCCCCAGCATTTT.

The genes are TRBV20-1 and TRBJ1-1; 7 bases are a match to TRBD1. The CDR3 is made up of 14 amino acids. After removal of 3 bases from V and 7 bases from J, the junction contained 11 bases not matched to a gene. In germline, CDR1 is DFQATT, CDR2 SNEGSKA (reference sequence). The CDR3, as DNA: TGCAGTGCTAGGCCCGGACAGGTCGAGATTGAAGCTTTCTTT. Amino acids: CSARPGQVEIEAFF.

J is TRBJ2-7 and V is TRBV6-5; TRBD1 agrees at 9 bases. Trimming took 4 bases from V and 4 from J; bases not matched to a gene: 5. Germline V gives CDR1 MNHEY, CDR2 SVGAGI. The CDR3 covers 14 residues. The CDR3 here is CASSWDRVPYEQYF. The CDR3 DNA is TGTGCCAGCAGTTGGGACAGGGTCCCTTACGAGCAGTACTTC.

The chain links TRBV20-1 to TRBJ1-2, with 7 bases matching TRBD1. CDR1 and CDR2 (germline): DFQATT, SNEGSKA (reference sequence). V shed 0 bases, J shed 5 bases, and the junction held 12 bases outside the gene matches. The CDR3 is 16 residues long. As DNA, the CDR3 is TGCAGTGCTAGAGATCTCGCCGGACAGGAGGGATATGGCTACACCTTC. It codes for CSARDLAGQEGYGYTF.

The chain recombines TRBV11-2 with TRBJ1-6; perhaps TRBD1 as D (6 bases). With 6 bases removed from V and 4 bases from J, the gap between germline ends came to 13 bases. This CDR3 region has 15 residues. Germline values: CDR1 SGHAT, CDR2 FQNNGV. Here the CDR3 reads CASRTLQGYNSPLHF. DNA of the CDR3: TGTGCCAGCAGGACCCTACAGGGTTATAATTCACCCCTCCACTTT.

The rearrangement links TRBV11-2 to TRBJ2-7; the match to TRBD2 covers 9 bases. The CDR3 covers 16 residues. CDR1 is SGHAT, CDR2 FQNNGV, per germline. V was clipped by 2 bases and J by 0 bases; unmatched bases: 5. The CDR3 is CASSLLAGGVSYEQYF. The CDR3 DNA reads as TGTGCCAGCAGCTTACTTGCGGGGGGGGTCTCCTACGAGCAGTACTTC.